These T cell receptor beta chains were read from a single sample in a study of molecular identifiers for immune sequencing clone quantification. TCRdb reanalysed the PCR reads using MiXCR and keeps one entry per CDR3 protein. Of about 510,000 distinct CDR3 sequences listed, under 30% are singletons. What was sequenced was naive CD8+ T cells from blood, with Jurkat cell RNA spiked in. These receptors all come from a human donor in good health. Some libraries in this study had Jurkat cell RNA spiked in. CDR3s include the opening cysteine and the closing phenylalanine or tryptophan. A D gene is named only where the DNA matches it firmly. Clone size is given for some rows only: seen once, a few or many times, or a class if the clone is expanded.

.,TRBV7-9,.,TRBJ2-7,CASSPRTENHYEQYF,TGTGCCAGCAGCCCTAGGACCGAGAACCACTACGAGCAGTACTTC
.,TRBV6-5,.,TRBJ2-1,CASRAGQNSYNEQFF,TGTGCCAGCAGGGCGGGACAGAACTCCTACAATGAGCAGTTCTTC
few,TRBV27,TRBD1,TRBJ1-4,CASSWGTGSATNEKLFF,TGTGCCAGCAGTTGGGGGACAGGGAGTGCAACTAATGAAAAACTGTTTTTT
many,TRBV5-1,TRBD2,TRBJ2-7,CASSFSGGSYEQYF,TGCGCCAGCAGCTTTAGCGGGGGCTCCTACGAGCAGTACTTC
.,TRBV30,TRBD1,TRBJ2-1,CAWSEIGQGNDEQFF,TGTGCCTGGAGTGAGATCGGACAGGGCAATGATGAGCAGTTCTTC
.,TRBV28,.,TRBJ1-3,CASSPYGGTAGNTIYF,TGTGCCAGCAGTCCGTATGGGGGGACGGCTGGAAACACCATATATTTT
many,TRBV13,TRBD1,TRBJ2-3,CASSLGTGVTDTQYF,TGTGCCAGTAGTCTCGGGACAGGGGTCACAGATACGCAGTATTTT
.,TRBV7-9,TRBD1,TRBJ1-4,CASSSELKGANEELFF,TGTGCCAGCAGCTCCGAATTAAAGGGGGCTAATGAAGAACTGTTTTTT
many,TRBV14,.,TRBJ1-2,CASSQGDSGYTF,TGTGCCAGCAGCCAAGGAGACTCCGGCTACACCTTC
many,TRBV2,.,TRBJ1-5,CASSELTGLQPQHF,TGTGCCAGCAGTGAACTTACAGGGCTTCAGCCCCAGCATTTT
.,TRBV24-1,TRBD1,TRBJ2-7,CATSAGTEPYEQYF,TGTGCCACCAGCGCCGGGACAGAACCCTACGAGCAGTACTTC
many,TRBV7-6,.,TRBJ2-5,CASSLAAETQYF,TGTGCCAGCAGCTTAGCGGCAGAGACCCAGTACTTC
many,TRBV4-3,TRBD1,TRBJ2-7,CASSPGQGLGPYEQYF,TGCGCCAGCAGCCCCGGACAGGGGCTGGGCCCCTACGAGCAGTACTTC
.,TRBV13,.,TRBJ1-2,CATSQGTQGRYGYTF,TGTGCCACCAGCCAGGGCACGCAGGGTCGCTATGGCTACACCTTC
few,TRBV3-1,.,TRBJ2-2,CASSQEFLANTGELFF,TGTGCCAGCAGCCAAGAGTTTCTCGCGAACACCGGGGAGCTGTTTTTT
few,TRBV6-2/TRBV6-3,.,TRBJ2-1,CASRAWAGADEQFF,TGTGCCAGCAGGGCCTGGGCAGGTGCCGATGAGCAGTTCTTC
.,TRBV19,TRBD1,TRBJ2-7,CASSAPDRGEIYEQYF,TGTGCCAGTAGTGCCCCCGACAGGGGGGAGATCTACGAGCAGTACTTC
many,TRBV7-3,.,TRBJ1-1,CASSLGSGSGTEAFF,TGTGCCAGCAGCTTAGGGTCAGGGTCGGGAACTGAAGCTTTCTTT
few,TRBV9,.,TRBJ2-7,CASSVDPGTIYEQYF,TGTGCCAGCAGCGTAGACCCCGGGACAATCTACGAGCAGTACTTC
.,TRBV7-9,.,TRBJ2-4,CASSYSTGTSKNIQYF,TGTGCCAGCAGTTACTCAACCGGGACATCTAAAAACATTCAGTACTTC
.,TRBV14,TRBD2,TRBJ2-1,CASSQVASGRSNEQFF,TGTGCCAGCAGCCAAGTGGCTAGCGGGAGGAGCAATGAGCAGTTCTTC
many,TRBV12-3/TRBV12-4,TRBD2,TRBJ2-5,CASSSLAGGGETQYF,TGTGCCAGCAGTTCGCTAGCGGGGGGAGGCGAGACCCAGTACTTC
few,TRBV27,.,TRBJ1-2,CASSLYQGLGVYTF,TGTGCCAGCAGTTTATACCAGGGCCTTGGAGTCTACACCTTC
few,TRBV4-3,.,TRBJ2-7,CASRREQYF,TGCGCCAGCAGGAGGGAGCAGTACTTC
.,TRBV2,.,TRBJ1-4,CASTTLGGPSEHNEKLFF,TGTGCCAGCACTACCCTGGGGGGCCCTTCGGAACATAATGAAAAACTGTTTTTT
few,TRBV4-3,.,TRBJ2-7,CASSQDRVPGYEQYF,TGCGCCAGCAGCCAAGATCGGGTGCCGGGCTACGAGCAGTACTTC
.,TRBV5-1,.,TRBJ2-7,CASSLEAPGEESGVF,TGCGCCAGCAGCTTGGAGGCCCCGGGGGAGGAATCGGGGGTTTTC
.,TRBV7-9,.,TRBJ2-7,CASSGGPDEQYF,TGCGCCAGCAGTGGGGGGCCCGACGAGCAGTACTTC
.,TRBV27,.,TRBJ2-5,CASSLLGTETQYF,TGTGCCAGCAGTCTATTGGGGACGGAGACCCAGTACTTC